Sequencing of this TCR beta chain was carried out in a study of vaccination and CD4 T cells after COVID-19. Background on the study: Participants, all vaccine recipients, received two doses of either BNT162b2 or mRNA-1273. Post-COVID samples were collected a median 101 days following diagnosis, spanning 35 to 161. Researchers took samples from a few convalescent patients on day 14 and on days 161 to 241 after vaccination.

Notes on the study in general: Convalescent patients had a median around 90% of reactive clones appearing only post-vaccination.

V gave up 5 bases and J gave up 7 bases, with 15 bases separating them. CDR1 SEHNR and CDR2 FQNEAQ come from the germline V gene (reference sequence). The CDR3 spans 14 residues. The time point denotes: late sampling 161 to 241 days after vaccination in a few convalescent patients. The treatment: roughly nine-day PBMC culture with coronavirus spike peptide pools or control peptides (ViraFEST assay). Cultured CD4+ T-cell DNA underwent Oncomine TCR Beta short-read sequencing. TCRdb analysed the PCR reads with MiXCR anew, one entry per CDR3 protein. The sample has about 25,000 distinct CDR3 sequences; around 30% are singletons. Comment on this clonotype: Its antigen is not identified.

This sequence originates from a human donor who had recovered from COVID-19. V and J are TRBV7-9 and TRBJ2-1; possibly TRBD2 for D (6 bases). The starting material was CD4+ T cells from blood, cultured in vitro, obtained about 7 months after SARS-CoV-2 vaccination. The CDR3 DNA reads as TGTGCCAGCAGCCCACTGGGACTTCGGAATGAGCAGTTCTTC. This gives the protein CASSPLGLRNEQFF.